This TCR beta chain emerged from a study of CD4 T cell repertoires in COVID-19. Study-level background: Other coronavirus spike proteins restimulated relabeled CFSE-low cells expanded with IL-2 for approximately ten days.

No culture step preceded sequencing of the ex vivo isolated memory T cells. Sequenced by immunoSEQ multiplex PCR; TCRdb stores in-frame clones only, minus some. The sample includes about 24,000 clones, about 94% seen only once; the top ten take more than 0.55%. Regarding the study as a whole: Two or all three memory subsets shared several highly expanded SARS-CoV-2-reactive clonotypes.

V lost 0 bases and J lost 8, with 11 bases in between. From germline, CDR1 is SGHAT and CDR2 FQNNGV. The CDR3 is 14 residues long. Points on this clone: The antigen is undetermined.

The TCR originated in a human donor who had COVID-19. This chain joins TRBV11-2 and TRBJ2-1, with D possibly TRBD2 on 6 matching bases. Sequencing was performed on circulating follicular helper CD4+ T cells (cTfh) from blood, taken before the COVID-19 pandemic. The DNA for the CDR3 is TGTGCCAGCAGCTTAGATCCGCCTAGCGATGAGCAGTTCTTC. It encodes CASSLDPPSDEQFF.